This TCR beta chain was captured in a study of Ad26.COV2.S vaccination and SARS-CoV-2 variants. Looking at the study overall: Ad26.COV2.S was injected intramuscularly once or twice, 56 days apart. Findings of the study overall: Analyses that measured TCR breadth and depth may have underestimated total T cell responses. Vaccinated individuals (as opposed to placebo recipients) had higher spike-specific TCR breadth.

In germline, CDR1 is LNHDA, CDR2 SQIVND (reference sequence). This CDR3 region has 16 residues. Between the trimmed V and J ends, which lost 4 bases and 1 base, there was a span of 16 bases. Specified treatment: about 20 received Ad26.COV2.S at low or high dose, single or two shots; about 5 received placebo; per-sample allocation not given. The samples date from day 63 after the first vaccine or placebo injection. Wuhan-strain spike was delivered by a replication-incompetent Ad26 vector. Of note for this clone: As yet, its antigen is unknown.

Sequencing was performed with immunoSEQ multiplex PCR; in TCRdb, only in-frame clones are kept and a portion is missing. Altogether some 320,000 clones are present, about 82% being singletons, with the ten largest covering 2.1%. This receptor was taken from a person aged 18-65 years who received the Ad26.COV2.S COVID-19 vaccine or a placebo. This chain connects TRBV19 to TRBJ1-1; possibly TRBD1 for D (6 bases). Sequencing used peripheral blood, obtained in a trial of Ad26.COV2.S vaccine versus placebo. This chain's CDR3 is CASSTTSGHPNTEAFF. CDR3 bases: TGTGCCAGTAGTACCACATCGGGACACCCGAACACTGAAGCTTTCTTT. Combining the CDR3 with reference TRBV19 and TRBJ1-1 gives the whole variable domain DGGITQSPKYLFRKEGQNVTLSCEQNLNHDAMYWYRQDPGQGLRLIYYSQIVNDFQKGDIAEGYSVSREKKESFPLTVTSAQKNPTAFYLCASSTTSGHPNTEAFFGQGTRLTVV.